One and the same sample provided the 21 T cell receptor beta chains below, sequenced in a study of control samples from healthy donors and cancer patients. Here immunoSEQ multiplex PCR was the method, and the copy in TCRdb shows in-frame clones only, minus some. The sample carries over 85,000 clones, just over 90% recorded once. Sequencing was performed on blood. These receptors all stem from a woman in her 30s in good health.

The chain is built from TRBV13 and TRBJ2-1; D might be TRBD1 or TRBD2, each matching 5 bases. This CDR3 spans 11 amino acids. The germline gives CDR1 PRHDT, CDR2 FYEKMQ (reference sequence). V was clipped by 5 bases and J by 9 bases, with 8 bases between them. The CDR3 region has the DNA TGTGCCAGCAGCCCCGGGACTGAGCAGTTCTTC. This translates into CASSPGTEQFF.

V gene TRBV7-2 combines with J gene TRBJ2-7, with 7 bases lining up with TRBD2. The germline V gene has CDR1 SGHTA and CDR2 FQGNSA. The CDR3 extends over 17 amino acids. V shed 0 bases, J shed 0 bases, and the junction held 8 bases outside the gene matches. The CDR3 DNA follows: TGTGCCAGCAGCTTAGCGGCTAGCGGTTATAACTCCTACGAGCAGTACTTC. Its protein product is CASSLAASGYNSYEQYF.

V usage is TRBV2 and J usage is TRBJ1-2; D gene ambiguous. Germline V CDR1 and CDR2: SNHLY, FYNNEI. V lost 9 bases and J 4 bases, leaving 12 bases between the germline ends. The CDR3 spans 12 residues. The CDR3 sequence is CASSTGFYGYTF. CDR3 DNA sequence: TGTGCCAGTTCGACCGGGTTCTATGGCTACACCTTC.

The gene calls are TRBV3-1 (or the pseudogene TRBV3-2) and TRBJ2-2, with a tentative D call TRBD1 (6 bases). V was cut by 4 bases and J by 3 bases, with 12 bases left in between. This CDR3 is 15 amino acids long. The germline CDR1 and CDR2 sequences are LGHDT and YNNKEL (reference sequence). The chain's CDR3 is CASSPGHLYTGELFF. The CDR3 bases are TGTGCCAGCAGCCCGGGACACCTTTACACCGGGGAGCTGTTTTTT.

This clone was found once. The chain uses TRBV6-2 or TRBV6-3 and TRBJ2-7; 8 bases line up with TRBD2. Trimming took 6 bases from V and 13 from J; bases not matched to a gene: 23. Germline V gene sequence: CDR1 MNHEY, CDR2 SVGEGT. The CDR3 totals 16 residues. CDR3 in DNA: TGTGCCAGCAGCTCCCAGAACCTCGCGGGGGGAGGTTCCCCTTACTTC. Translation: CASSSQNLAGGGSPYF.

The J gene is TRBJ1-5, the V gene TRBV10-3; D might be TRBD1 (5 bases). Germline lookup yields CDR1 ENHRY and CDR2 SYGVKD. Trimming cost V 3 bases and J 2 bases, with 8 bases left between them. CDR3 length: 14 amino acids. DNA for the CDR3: TGTGCCATCAGTGACACGGGACGCAATCAGCCCCAGCATTTT. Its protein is CAISDTGRNQPQHF.

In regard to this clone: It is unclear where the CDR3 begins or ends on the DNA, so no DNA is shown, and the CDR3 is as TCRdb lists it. CDR3: CASGNCFLQDKVGHVLTF. The rearrangement links TRBV12-5 to TRBJ2-6; the DNA was not compared with TRBD1, the D call given in the table. The CDR3 numbers 18 amino acids, ends counted. CDR1 LGHNT and CDR2 FRNRAP come from the germline V gene.

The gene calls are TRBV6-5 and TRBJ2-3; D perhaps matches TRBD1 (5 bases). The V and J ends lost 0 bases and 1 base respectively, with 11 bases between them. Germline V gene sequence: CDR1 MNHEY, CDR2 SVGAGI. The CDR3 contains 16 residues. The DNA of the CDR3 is TGTGCCAGCAGTTACTCTCCAGGGATGGGCACAGATACGCAGTATTTT. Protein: CASSYSPGMGTDTQYF.

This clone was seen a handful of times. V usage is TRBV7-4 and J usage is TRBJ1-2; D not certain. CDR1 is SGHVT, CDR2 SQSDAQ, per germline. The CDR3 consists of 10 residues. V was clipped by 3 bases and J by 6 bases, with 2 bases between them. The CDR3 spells CASSFDGYTF. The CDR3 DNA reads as TGTGCCAGCAGCTTCGATGGCTACACCTTC.

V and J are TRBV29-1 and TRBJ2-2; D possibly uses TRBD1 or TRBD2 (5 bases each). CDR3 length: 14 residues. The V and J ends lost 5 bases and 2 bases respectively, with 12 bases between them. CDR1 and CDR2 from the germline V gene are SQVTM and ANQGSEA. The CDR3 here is CSVTSGGNTGELFF. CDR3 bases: TGCAGCGTTACGAGTGGGGGTAACACCGGGGAGCTGTTTTTT.

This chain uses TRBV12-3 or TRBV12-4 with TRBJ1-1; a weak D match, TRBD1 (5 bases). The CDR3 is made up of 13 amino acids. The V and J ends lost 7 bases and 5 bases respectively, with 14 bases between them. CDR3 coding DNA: TGTGCCAGCACCCTCTCAGGGAGAACTGAAGCTTTCTTT. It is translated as CASTLSGRTEAFF.

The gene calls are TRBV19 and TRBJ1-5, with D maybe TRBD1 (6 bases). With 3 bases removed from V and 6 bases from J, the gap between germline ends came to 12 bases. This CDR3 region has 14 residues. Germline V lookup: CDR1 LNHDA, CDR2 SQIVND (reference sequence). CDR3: CASSITGSGQPQHF. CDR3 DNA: TGTGCCAGTAGTATCACAGGGAGTGGTCAGCCCCAGCATTTT.

The CDR3 DNA sequence: TGTGCCAGCAGCTTGGCTTTGAACACTGAAGCTTTCTTT. The encoded protein is CASSLALNTEAFF. The chain carries TRBV5-5 and TRBJ1-1; no clear D gene. This CDR3 has 13 amino acids. Trimming removed 0 bases at V and 0 bases at J, with 3 bases between. Germline V lookup: CDR1 SGHKS, CDR2 YYEKEE (reference sequence).

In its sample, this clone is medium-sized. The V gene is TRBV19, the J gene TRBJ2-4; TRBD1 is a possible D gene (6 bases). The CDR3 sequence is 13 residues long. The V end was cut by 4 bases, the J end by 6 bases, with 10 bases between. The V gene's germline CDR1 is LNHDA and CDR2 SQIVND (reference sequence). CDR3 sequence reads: CASSNRGGNIQYF. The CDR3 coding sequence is TGTGCCAGTAGTAACAGAGGGGGAAACATTCAGTACTTC.

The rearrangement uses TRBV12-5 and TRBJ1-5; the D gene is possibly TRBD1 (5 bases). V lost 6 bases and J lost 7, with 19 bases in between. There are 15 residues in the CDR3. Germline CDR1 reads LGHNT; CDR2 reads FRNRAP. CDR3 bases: TGTGCTAGTGGCCCACAAGGGCAGGGACGACAGCCCCAGCATTTT. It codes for CASGPQGQGRQPQHF.

Here the CDR3 DNA reads TGTGCCAGCAGTGAAAGGGGGATCTATGGCTACACCTTC. This gives the protein CASSERGIYGYTF. The chain links TRBV6-1 to TRBJ1-2; D might be TRBD1 (6 bases). Trimming took 2 bases from V and 4 from J, leaving 8 bases between them. CDR3 length: 13 amino acids. Germline CDR1 MNHNS, CDR2 SASEGT.

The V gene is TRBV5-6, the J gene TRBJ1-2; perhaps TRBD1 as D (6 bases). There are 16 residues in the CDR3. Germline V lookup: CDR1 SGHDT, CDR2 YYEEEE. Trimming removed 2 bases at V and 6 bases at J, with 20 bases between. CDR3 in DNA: TGTGCCAGCAGCTTCGGTTTGGCCGGGGGCCCCGATGGCTACACCTTC. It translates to CASSFGLAGGPDGYTF.

CDR3 region: CASSRDSHYNEQFF. In DNA form, the CDR3 reads TGTGCCAGCAGCCGGGACAGCCATTACAATGAGCAGTTCTTC. V usage is TRBV11-2 and J usage is TRBJ2-1, with TRBD1 matching 7 bases. The CDR3 length is 14 residues. Germline values: CDR1 SGHAT, CDR2 FQNNGV. The V and J ends lost 5 bases and 4 bases, in that order; junction bases with no gene match: 5. The whole variable domain, filled in from reference TRBV11-2 and TRBJ2-1, reads EAGVAQSPRYKIIEKRQSVAFWCNPISGHATLYWYQQILGQGPKLLIQFQNNGVVDDSQLPKDRFSAERLKGVDSTLKIQPAKLEDSAVYLCASSRDSHYNEQFFGPGTRLTVL.

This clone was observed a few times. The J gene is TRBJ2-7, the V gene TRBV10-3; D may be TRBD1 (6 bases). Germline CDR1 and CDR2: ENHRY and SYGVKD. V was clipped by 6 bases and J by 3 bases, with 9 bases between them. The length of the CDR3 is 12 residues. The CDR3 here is CAIRMDSYEQYF. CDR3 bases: TGTGCCATCAGGATGGACAGCTACGAGCAGTACTTC.

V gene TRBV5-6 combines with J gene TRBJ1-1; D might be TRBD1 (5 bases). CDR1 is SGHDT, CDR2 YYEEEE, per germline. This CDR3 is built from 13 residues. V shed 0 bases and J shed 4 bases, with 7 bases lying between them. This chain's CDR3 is CASSLGDVTEAFF. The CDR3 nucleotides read TGTGCCAGCAGCTTGGGGGACGTCACTGAAGCTTTCTTT.

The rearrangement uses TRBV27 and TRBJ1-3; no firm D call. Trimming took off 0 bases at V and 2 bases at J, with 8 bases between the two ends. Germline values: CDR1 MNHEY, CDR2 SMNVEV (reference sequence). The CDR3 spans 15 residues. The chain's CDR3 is CASSLSKVAGNTIYF. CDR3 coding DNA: TGTGCCAGCAGTTTATCGAAGGTCGCTGGAAACACCATATATTTT.